These 30 T cell receptor beta chains originate from one sample sequenced in a study of blood T cells in healthy people across ages. It was with a sample-barcoded 5' primer and a J-beta primer mix that a second PCR of about 6 to 12 cycles was run. One entry per CDR3 protein results from TCRdb running MiXCR on the 5' RACE reads. Altogether more than 600,000 distinct CDR3 sequences are present, roughly 25% being singletons, with the ten largest covering under 10%. This same sample was also taken into another study, of T cells of mothers and their children.

Sequenced: blood. These receptors were taken from a boy aged 5 to 17 in good health.

V usage is TRBV7-2 and J usage is TRBJ2-5, with 12 bases fitting TRBD2. Germline loops: CDR1 SGHTA, CDR2 FQGNSA. J lost 4 bases, V lost 1 base, and 7 bases had no gene match. This CDR3 spans 17 amino acids. DNA for the CDR3: TGTGCCAGCAGCTTAGTCGTCGGACTAGCGGGGACAGAGACCCAGTACTTC. This sequence encodes CASSLVVGLAGTETQYF.

The CDR3 sequence is CASSRDTGMKGMFF. The CDR3 bases are TGTGCCAGCAGCCGGGACACAGGAATGAAGGGAATGTTTTTT. V is TRBV6-5 and J is TRBJ1-4, with D tentatively TRBD1 (6 bases). The CDR3 totals 14 residues. The V and J ends lost 6 bases and 15 bases respectively, with 23 bases between them. Germline V gene sequence: CDR1 MNHEY, CDR2 SVGAGI.

For the CDR3, the DNA is TGTGCCAGCAGCTTTTGGCTAGCGGGGGCCCCTACGCGCACAGATACGCAGTATTTT. The encoded protein is CASSFWLAGAPTRTDTQYF. This sequence joins TRBV5-5 and TRBJ2-3, with 10 bases identical to TRBD2. The CDR3 contains 19 residues. Germline CDR1 and CDR2: SGHKS and YYEKEE (reference sequence). The junction had 13 bases not matched to a gene; V was cut back by 2 bases and J by 1 base.

The V call is TRBV6-4, the J call TRBJ2-3; 10 bases match TRBD2. V lost 0 bases to trimming and J lost 3 bases; unmatched junction nucleotides: 3. CDR3 length: 16 residues. Germline V gives CDR1 MRHNA, CDR2 SNTAGT. CDR3 sequence (DNA): TGTGCCAGCAGTGACTCGGCTAGCGGGGGAACAGATACGCAGTATTTT. It translates to CASSDSASGGTDTQYF.

In this sample, this clonotype turned up a few times. V and J are TRBV28 and TRBJ2-5, with TRBD1 as a possible D gene (5 bases). Germline lookup yields CDR1 MDHEN and CDR2 SYDVKM. Trimming removed 3 bases at V and 2 bases at J, with 10 bases between. The CDR3 loop spans 14 amino acids. The DNA of the CDR3 is TGTGCCAGCAGTTTGGGGCATACGCAAGAGACCCAGTACTTC. Translating gives CASSLGHTQETQYF.

This clonotype showed up just a few times. The chain uses TRBV6-2 or TRBV6-3 and TRBJ1-2; D ambiguous. The CDR3 runs to 15 residues. The V and J ends lost 5 bases and 2 bases respectively, with 15 bases between them. Germline lookup yields CDR1 MNHEY and CDR2 SVGEGT. CDR3 sequence: CASSLAALLNYGYTF. CDR3 nucleotide sequence: TGTGCCAGCAGTCTAGCGGCGCTTCTAAACTATGGCTACACCTTC.

The chain carries TRBV12-3 or TRBV12-4 and TRBJ2-1; D is possibly TRBD1 or TRBD2 (6 bases each). V gave up 3 bases and J gave up 0 bases, with 12 bases separating them. The CDR3 is 16 amino acids. The CDR3: CASSLGGKSSYNEQFF. The CDR3 DNA is TGTGCCAGCAGTTTGGGGGGCAAGAGCTCCTACAATGAGCAGTTCTTC.

This clonotype was seen a few times. The chain couples TRBV5-5 to TRBJ1-4; no reliable D call. V lost 0 bases, J lost 8 bases, and 5 bases lay in between. Germline CDR1 and CDR2: SGHKS and YYEKEE (reference sequence). The CDR3 contains 12 residues. The CDR3 DNA is TGTGCCAGCAGCTTGGGAACGGAAAAACTGTTTTTT. Its protein product is CASSLGTEKLFF.

The sample holds a few counts of this clonotype. V and J are TRBV6-5 and TRBJ1-4, with D tentatively TRBD1 (6 bases). Trimming took off 6 bases at V and 8 bases at J, with 13 bases between the two ends. Germline CDR1 and CDR2: MNHEY and SVGAGI. This CDR3 comprises 13 residues. The CDR3 here is CASRQGFGEKLFF. The CDR3 coding sequence is TGTGCCAGCAGACAGGGCTTTGGGGAAAAACTGTTTTTT.

The table lists this clonotype with a few counts. The chain employs TRBV6-1 and TRBJ1-2; D is undetermined. Trimming cost V 2 bases and J 6 bases, with 7 bases left between them. CDR1 MNHNS and CDR2 SASEGT come from the germline V gene. The CDR3 spans 12 residues. DNA of the CDR3: TGTGCCAGCAGTGAAAGAGAGAATGGCTACACCTTC. This gives the protein CASSERENGYTF.

The rearrangement links TRBV20-1 to TRBJ2-5; tentatively, D is TRBD1 (5 bases). The end of the DNA fits TRBJ2-1 better, so the J call may be wrong. Germline CDR1 and CDR2: DFQATT and SNEGSKA (reference sequence). This CDR3 comprises 12 residues. This CDR3 reads CSALFQGNEQFF. The CDR3 bases are TGCAGTGCGCTATTTCAGGGTAATGAGCAGTTCTTC.

In nucleotides, the CDR3 is TGTGCCAGCAGCAACCGGGACAGTACCTACGAGCAGTACTTC. It encodes CASSNRDSTYEQYF. This chain links TRBV7-9 with TRBJ2-7; 7 bases are a match to TRBD1. CDR1 and CDR2 from the germline V gene are SEHNR and FQNEAQ (reference sequence). This CDR3 comprises 14 residues. Trimming at V came to 5 bases and at J to 2 bases, leaving 6 bases not matched to a gene.

The gene calls are TRBV10-3 and TRBJ2-7, with D possibly being TRBD2 (6 bases). The CDR3 consists of 13 residues. CDR1 and CDR2 from the germline V gene are ENHRY and SYGVKD. V lost 2 bases and J 3 bases, leaving 8 bases between the germline ends. The DNA of the CDR3 is TGTGCCATCAGTGAGGGAGGGGTCTACGAGCAGTACTTC. Translation gives CAISEGGVYEQYF.

V and J are TRBV25-1 and TRBJ1-2, with D perhaps matching TRBD1 (6 bases). The CDR3 has 14 residues. Germline V lookup: CDR1 MGHDK, CDR2 SYGVNS. Trimming took off 0 bases at V and 8 bases at J, with 13 bases between the two ends. The CDR3 region has the DNA TGTGCCAGCAGTGAATATCAGGGGTTGGGCGGCTACACCTTC. It encodes CASSEYQGLGGYTF.

This chain links TRBV20-1 with TRBJ2-1; 8 nucleotides agree with TRBD2. The V gene end was trimmed by 1 base and the J gene end by 9 bases; junction bases not matched to a gene: 8. Germline CDR1 DFQATT, CDR2 SNEGSKA (reference sequence). The CDR3 is 14 amino acids. Here the CDR3 reads CSARVPAGDGEQFF. The CDR3 nucleotides are TGCAGTGCTAGAGTTCCAGCGGGAGACGGTGAGCAGTTCTTC.

This clonotype was seen only a few times. The rearrangement links TRBV9 to TRBJ2-1, with D hard to call. V was trimmed by 0 bases and J by 8 bases, leaving 12 bases between them. Germline loops: CDR1 SGDLS, CDR2 YYNGEE. The CDR3 spans 14 residues. The DNA of the CDR3 is TGTGCCAGCAGCGTAGGGGCTAGTACCGATGAGCAGTTCTTC. The encoded protein is CASSVGASTDEQFF.

A few counts support this clonotype. This chain uses TRBV28 with TRBJ2-2, with 10 nucleotides matching TRBD1. Germline CDR1 and CDR2: MDHEN and SYDVKM. This CDR3 is 17 amino acids long. V was clipped by 1 base and J by 2 bases; unmatched bases: 4. The CDR3 nucleotides read TGTGCCAGCAGTTTATTCGGACAGGGGGTAAACACCGGGGAGCTGTTTTTT. It encodes CASSLFGQGVNTGELFF.

The chain joins TRBV7-2 to TRBJ2-7; 8 bases align to TRBD2. The germline CDR1 and CDR2 sequences are SGHTA and FQGNSA. This CDR3 is built from 16 residues. V shed 5 bases and J 7 bases; nucleotides not matched to a gene: 16. CDR3 residues: CASSPIGGSGGLEQYF. The DNA for the CDR3 is TGTGCCAGCAGCCCCATCGGTGGTTCGGGGGGGCTGGAGCAGTACTTC. Filled out from reference TRBV7-2 and TRBJ2-7, the complete variable domain reads GAGVSQSPSNKVTEKGKDVELRCDPISGHTALYWYRQSLGQGLEFLIYFQGNSAPDKSGLPSDRFSAERTGGSVSTLTIQRTQQEDSAVYLCASSPIGGSGGLEQYFGPGTRLTVT.

The chain couples TRBV29-1 to TRBJ2-1; no reliable D call. Trimming removed 7 bases from V and 1 base from J, with 11 bases in between. From germline, CDR1 is SQVTM and CDR2 ANQGSEA. This CDR3 contains 13 residues. CDR3 region: CSAPGYSYNEQFF. The CDR3 region has the DNA TGCAGCGCGCCGGGCTATTCCTACAATGAGCAGTTCTTC.

In its sample, this clonotype was seen a few times. V is TRBV20-1 and J is TRBJ1-1; D unresolved. From germline, CDR1 is DFQATT and CDR2 SNEGSKA (reference sequence). With 2 bases removed from V and 7 bases from J, the gap between germline ends came to 11 bases. CDR3 size: 12 residues. The CDR3 spells CSARRLSFEAFF. The CDR3 coding sequence is TGCAGTGCTAGACGTCTGTCTTTTGAAGCTTTCTTT.

This clonotype was counted only a few times. The gene calls are TRBV7-8 and TRBJ1-1; no definite D call. This CDR3 has 16 residues. Trimming left V 5 bases short and J 1 base short, with 17 bases between. Germline assignment: CDR1 SGHVS and CDR2 FQNEAQ. This CDR3 reads CASSARGSVRNTEAFF. The CDR3 coding sequence is TGTGCCAGCAGCGCCCGCGGGTCGGTCCGGAACACTGAAGCTTTCTTT.

The chain recombines TRBV12-3 or TRBV12-4 with TRBJ2-1, with D possibly matching TRBD2 (6 bases). The CDR3 consists of 15 residues. Trimming stripped 2 bases from V and 4 bases from J, with 12 bases between. The CDR3 DNA sequence: TGTGCCAGCAGTTTAAACGGGGGAGATTACAATGAGCAGTTCTTC. Its protein product is CASSLNGGDYNEQFF.

The chain is built from TRBV3-1 and TRBJ2-2, with unresolved D. The germline gives CDR1 LGHDT, CDR2 YNNKEL (reference sequence). The CDR3 contains 14 residues. V lost 1 base, J lost 6 bases, and 9 bases lay in between. CDR3 bases: TGTGCCAGCAGCCAAGGACTTGGCCCCGGGGAGCTGTTTTTT. It specifies CASSQGLGPGELFF.

The chain links TRBV9 to TRBJ1-2; TRBD1 agrees at 8 bases. This CDR3 is built from 18 residues. Germline V gene sequence: CDR1 SGDLS, CDR2 YYNGEE. Trimming took 4 bases from V and 3 from J; bases not matched to a gene: 17. The CDR3 sequence: CASSPRVSTDRADYGYTF. Written as DNA, the CDR3 is TGTGCCAGCAGCCCTAGAGTATCAACGGACAGGGCAGACTATGGCTACACCTTC.

The chain combines TRBV6-5 with TRBJ2-2, with 7 bases fitting TRBD1. From germline, CDR1 is MNHEY and CDR2 SVGAGI. This CDR3 is 15 amino acids long. Trimming at V came to 2 bases and at J to 4 bases, leaving 4 bases not matched to a gene. CDR3 nucleotides: TGTGCCAGCAGTTACCCCGGGACAGCCACCGGGGAGCTGTTTTTT. This codes for CASSYPGTATGELFF.

The chain uses TRBV5-1 and TRBJ2-5; D unclear. The CDR3 is 13 amino acids. The V and J ends lost 6 bases and 3 bases respectively, with 12 bases between them. The germline gives CDR1 SGHRS, CDR2 YFSETQ. In DNA, the CDR3 is TGCGCCAGCAACTTTGCTTCTGAAGAGACCCAGTACTTC. The encoded protein is CASNFASEETQYF.

This clonotype was recorded a few times. J is TRBJ2-6 and V is TRBV4-3; D not resolved. Per the germline V gene, CDR1 is LGHNA and CDR2 is YSLEER. The CDR3 covers 16 residues. Trimming took off 1 base at V and 0 bases at J, with 7 bases between the two ends. CDR3 region: CASSQVYYSGANVLTF. Written as DNA, the CDR3 is TGCGCCAGCAGCCAAGTTTATTACTCTGGGGCCAACGTCCTGACTTTC.

The chain is built from TRBV2 and TRBJ2-6; a possible D gene is TRBD2 (7 bases). V lost 11 bases, J lost 0 bases, and 11 bases lay in between. This CDR3 is 14 amino acids long. Germline loops: CDR1 SNHLY, CDR2 FYNNEI. The CDR3 nucleotides read TGTGCCGGGGGGGCCCGCTCTGGGGCCAACGTCCTGACTTTC. Translation gives CAGGARSGANVLTF.

This clonotype was counted a few times. CDR3 sequence reads: CSARPRTGPYEQYF. The CDR3, as DNA: TGCAGTGCTAGACCCAGGACAGGGCCCTACGAGCAGTACTTC. The chain has TRBV20-1 and TRBJ2-7, with 8 bases fitting TRBD1. With V trimmed by 2 bases and J by 2 bases, 5 bases remained unmatched. There are 14 residues in the CDR3. Looked up from germline, CDR1 is DFQATT and CDR2 is SNEGSKA (reference sequence).

This clonotype has only a few counts. The genes are TRBV2 and TRBJ2-5; TRBD1 might be the D (6 bases). Trimming pared 4 bases from V and 0 bases from J, leaving 9 bases between. Germline assignment: CDR1 SNHLY and CDR2 FYNNEI. CDR3 length equals 14 residues. The CDR3 DNA reads TGTGCCAGCAGTGGAGGACAGTACCAAGAGACCCAGTACTTC. Translated: CASSGGQYQETQYF. Drawing the rest from reference TRBV2 and TRBJ2-5, the complete variable domain is EPEVTQTPSHQVTQMGQEVILRCVPISNHLYFYWYRQILGQKVEFLVSFYNNEISEKSEIFDDQFSVERPDGSNFTLKIRSTKLEDSAMYFCASSGGQYQETQYFGPGTRLLVL.